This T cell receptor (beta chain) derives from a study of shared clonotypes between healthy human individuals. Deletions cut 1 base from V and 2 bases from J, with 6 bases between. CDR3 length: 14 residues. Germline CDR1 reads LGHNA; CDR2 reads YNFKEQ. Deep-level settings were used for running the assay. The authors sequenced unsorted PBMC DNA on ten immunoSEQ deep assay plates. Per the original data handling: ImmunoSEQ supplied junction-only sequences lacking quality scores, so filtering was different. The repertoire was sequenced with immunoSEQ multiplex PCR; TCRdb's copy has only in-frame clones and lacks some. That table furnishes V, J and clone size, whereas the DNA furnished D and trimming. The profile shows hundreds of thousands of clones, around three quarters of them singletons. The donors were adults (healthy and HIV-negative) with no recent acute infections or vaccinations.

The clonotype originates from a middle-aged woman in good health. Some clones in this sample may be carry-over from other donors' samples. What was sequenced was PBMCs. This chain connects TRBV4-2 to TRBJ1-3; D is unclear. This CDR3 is CASSQGVAGNTIYF. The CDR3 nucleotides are TGTGCCAGCAGCCAAGGGGTGGCTGGAAACACCATATATTTT.